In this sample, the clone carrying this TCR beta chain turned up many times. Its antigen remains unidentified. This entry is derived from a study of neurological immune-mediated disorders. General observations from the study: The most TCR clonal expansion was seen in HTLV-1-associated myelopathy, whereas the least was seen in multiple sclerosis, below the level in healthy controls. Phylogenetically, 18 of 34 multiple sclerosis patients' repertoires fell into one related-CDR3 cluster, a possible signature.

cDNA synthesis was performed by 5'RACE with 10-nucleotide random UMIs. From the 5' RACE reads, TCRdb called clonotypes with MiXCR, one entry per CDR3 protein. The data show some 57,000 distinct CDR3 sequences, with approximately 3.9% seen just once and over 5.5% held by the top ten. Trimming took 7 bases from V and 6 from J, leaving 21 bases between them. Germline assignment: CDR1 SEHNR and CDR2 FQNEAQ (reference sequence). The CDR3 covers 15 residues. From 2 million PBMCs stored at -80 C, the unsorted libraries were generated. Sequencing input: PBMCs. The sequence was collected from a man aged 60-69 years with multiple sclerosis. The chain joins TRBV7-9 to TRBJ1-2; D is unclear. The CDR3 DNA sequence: TGTGCCAGCACCCGCAGGCTAAGACCGGCGGATGGCTACACCTTC. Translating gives CASTRRLRPADGYTF.